Listed below are T cell receptor beta chains from one sample, sequenced in a study of molecular identifiers for immune sequencing clone quantification. From the PCR reads, TCRdb called clonotypes with MiXCR, one entry per CDR3 protein. The table has a few hundred thousand distinct CDR3 sequences, about a quarter seen once. Material: naive CD8+ T cells from blood, with Jurkat cell RNA spiked in. These receptor sequences come from a human donor in good health. Some libraries in this study had Jurkat cell RNA spiked in. CDR3s include the opening cysteine and the closing phenylalanine or tryptophan. Fields, in order: J gene, clone size, D gene, V gene, CDR3 DNA, CDR3 protein. A D gene is named only where the DNA matches it firmly. Rows may omit the clone size; those that give it use once, few, many or a size class.

>TRBJ1-4|few|.|TRBV28
TGTGCCAGCAGTTTATGGAGCGGGACCTCTCTATCTACTAATGAAAAACTGTTTTTT
CASSLWSGTSLSTNEKLFF
>TRBJ1-3|few|.|TRBV13
TGTGCCAGCAGCCAACGGGGGAGTTGGCTCTCTGGAAACACCATATATTTT
CASSQRGSWLSGNTIYF
>TRBJ2-1|few|.|TRBV27
TGTGCCAGCAGTTTATCCGCCCCCCGGGAGCAGTTCTTC
CASSLSAPREQFF
>TRBJ1-1|few|.|TRBV6-2/TRBV6-3
TGTGCCAGCAGTTACAGATCAGGGTACACTGAAGCTTTCTTT
CASSYRSGYTEAFF
>TRBJ2-1|.|.|TRBV11-2
TGTGCCAGCAGCTTAGCCCCTGGAAGTTACAATGAGCAGTTCTTC
CASSLAPGSYNEQFF
>TRBJ2-7|few|.|TRBV28
TGTGCCAGCAGTCATAGAGGAGGGAGGGGGCCCTACGAGCAGTACTTC
CASSHRGGRGPYEQYF
>TRBJ2-3|many|.|TRBV29-1
TGCAGCGCGGATGGGAGACTCTACACAGATACGCAGTATTTT
CSADGRLYTDTQYF
>TRBJ2-3|many|.|TRBV3-1
TGTGCCAGCAGCCAATCTGGGCGAAGCACAGATACGCAGTATTTT
CASSQSGRSTDTQYF
>TRBJ1-5|few|TRBD1|TRBV5-6
TGTGCCAGCAGTATGGCTGGGACAGTGAGCAATCAGCCCCAGCATTTT
CASSMAGTVSNQPQHF
>TRBJ2-6|.|.|TRBV7-2
TGTGCCAGCAGCCCCGAGACGGGACCCTTCTCTGGGGCCAACGTCCTGACTTTC
CASSPETGPFSGANVLTF
>TRBJ1-4|few|TRBD1|TRBV5-1
TGCGCCAGCAGCTTGGCCGGACAGGGTTTTGAAAAACTGTTTTTT
CASSLAGQGFEKLFF
>TRBJ1-1|many|.|TRBV29-1
TGCAGCGTGACAGCTATGAACACTGAAGCTTTCTTT
CSVTAMNTEAFF
>TRBJ2-7|.|.|TRBV5-6
TGTGCCAGCAGCTCGACATCGTTGGGGTACGAGCAGTACTTC
CASSSTSLGYEQYF
>TRBJ1-1|few|.|TRBV5-1
TGCGCCAGCAGCTTGGTGGCAGCCCAGGGTCCTGAAGCTTTCTTT
CASSLVAAQGPEAFF
>TRBJ2-6|few|.|TRBV7-9
TGTGCCAGCAGCCAGAATCCATACTCTGGGGCCAACGTCCTGACTTTC
CASSQNPYSGANVLTF
>TRBJ2-7|.|TRBD2|TRBV28
TGTGCCAGCAGTGTAGGAATAGCGGGAGGTGGGCCTACCTACGAGCAGTACTTC
CASSVGIAGGGPTYEQYF
>TRBJ2-3|.|.|TRBV29-1
TGCAGCGTTGAAGAGGAAGTACTGGCACCCACAGATACGCAGTGTTTT
CSVEEEVLAPTDTQCF
>TRBJ2-2|many|.|TRBV3-1
TGTGCCAGCAGCCAAAGCGGGGAGCTGTTTTTT
CASSQSGELFF
>TRBJ2-1|.|TRBD1|TRBV5-6
TGTGCCAGCAGCTTGGAACTTGGGACAGGGGGCCATGAGCAGTTCTTC
CASSLELGTGGHEQFF
>TRBJ1-5|.|.|TRBV30
TGTGCCTGGAGTCAGACGGGGGTTGGACGGCCCCAGCATTTT
CAWSQTGVGRPQHF
>TRBJ1-2|many|TRBD1|TRBV12-3/TRBV12-4
TGTGCCAGCAGTCCTGAAAGTGACAGGGCTGGCTACACCTTC
CASSPESDRAGYTF
>TRBJ2-3|.|.|TRBV13
TGTGCCAGCAGCTTAGGTACAAGCGAGCTATCAGATACGCAGTATTTT
CASSLGTSELSDTQYF
>TRBJ2-3|many|TRBD2|TRBV28
TGTGCCAGCAGTCTCCCCGTACTAGCGGCTAGCACAGATACGCAGTATTTT
CASSLPVLAASTDTQYF
>TRBJ2-7|.|.|TRBV4-3
TGCGCCAGCAGCCAAGTCGTGGGGGAGCGACAGACCTACGAGCAGTACTTC
CASSQVVGERQTYEQYF
>TRBJ1-1|.|TRBD1|TRBV20-1
TGCAGTGCTAGATTTGACAGGGTCCAGGTTATGAACACTGAAGCTTACTTT
CSARFDRVQVMNTEAYF
>TRBJ2-3|.|.|TRBV10-3
TGTGCCATCAATGAGGACTACACAGATACGCAGTATTTT
CAINEDYTDTQYF
>TRBJ2-5|few|.|TRBV13
TGTGCCAGCAGCCCCGAGAGGGGGACCCAAGAGACCCAGTACTTC
CASSPERGTQETQYF
>TRBJ2-2|few|.|TRBV9
TGTGCCAGCAGCGTAAGCACCGGGGAGCTGTTTTTT
CASSVSTGELFF
>TRBJ1-5|.|.|TRBV21-1
TGTGCCAGCAGCATAATAGGTCCTCAGCCCCAGCATTTT
CASSIIGPQPQHF
>TRBJ2-7|.|TRBD1|TRBV20-1
TGCAGTGCTACAACAGGGGGCGGCTCCTACGAGCAGTACTTC
CSATTGGGSYEQYF
>TRBJ1-6|.|.|TRBV2
TGTGCCAGCAGTGAACGGGGGTCCAGTAATTCACCCCTCCACTTT
CASSERGSSNSPLHF
>TRBJ2-7|.|TRBD1|TRBV4-1
TGCGCCAGCAGCCACCCCGGGACAGGGCCTTCAGAGCAGTACTTC
CASSHPGTGPSEQYF
>TRBJ2-1|.|TRBD2|TRBV2
TGTGCCAGCAGTCTCAGCGGGAACTACAGTGAGCAGTTCTTC
CASSLSGNYSEQFF
>TRBJ1-2|few|.|TRBV3-1
TGTGCCAGCAGCCAAGATCCTCCATCGGGAGTTGATGGCTACACCTTC
CASSQDPPSGVDGYTF
>TRBJ2-7|many|TRBD1|TRBV5-1
TGCGCCAGCAGCTTGGGGGCAGGGGGCGCGTACGAGCAGTACTTC
CASSLGAGGAYEQYF
>TRBJ1-1|few|TRBD1|TRBV18
TGTGCCAGCTCACCTAGGACAGGGGTGGAAAATGAAGCTTTCTTT
CASSPRTGVENEAFF
>TRBJ2-5|.|TRBD2|TRBV6-6
TGTGCCAGCAGTTGGACTAGCGGGAGGGCGGCGGAGACCCAGTACTTC
CASSWTSGRAAETQYF
>TRBJ2-1|.|.|TRBV2
TGTGCCAGCAGTGTAGGGAACTCCTACAATGAGCAGTTCTTC
CASSVGNSYNEQFF
>TRBJ2-3|.|.|TRBV6-2/TRBV6-3
TGTGCCAGCAGTTACACCGCCGGGGGCACAGATACGCAGTATTTT
CASSYTAGGTDTQYF
>TRBJ2-1|.|.|TRBV7-9
TGTGCCAGCAAGGAGTATAGCTCCTACAATGAGCAGTTCTTC
CASKEYSSYNEQFF
>TRBJ2-3|.|.|TRBV7-2
TGTGCCAGCAGCCTTTTAGCGGCCCTAAACACAGATACGCAGTATTTT
CASSLLAALNTDTQYF
>TRBJ2-1|few|.|TRBV19
TGTGCCAGCCGGATTGGGGGGAATGAGCAGTTCTTC
CASRIGGNEQFF
>TRBJ2-7|many|TRBD1|TRBV5-1
TGCGCCAGCAGCCTGGACAGGGCCTCCTACGAGCAGTACTTC
CASSLDRASYEQYF
>TRBJ2-3|.|.|TRBV2
TGTGCCAGCATGAATCATCCAGATACGCAGTATTTT
CASMNHPDTQYF
>TRBJ1-6|few|.|TRBV6-1
TGTGCCAGCAGTGAAGACAATGGGAGTTCACCCCTCCACTTT
CASSEDNGSSPLHF